This T cell receptor (beta chain) stems from a study of T cells in localized non-small cell lung cancer. There are 15 residues in the CDR3. Trimming cost V 3 bases and J 0 bases, with 10 bases left between them. Germline V gene data show CDR1 as SGHNT and CDR2 as YYREEE (reference sequence). Assay: immunoSEQ multiplex PCR; the TCRdb copy retains only in-frame clones and omits some. The sample gives 30,000 to 40,000 clones, 75% to 90% of which show up once; almost 6.5% is in the top ten. This sample comprised peripheral blood, obtained before any cancer treatment. The TCR originated in a man aged 40 to 70 with stage I lung adenocarcinoma. The V call is TRBV5-4, the J call TRBJ2-1, with D perhaps matching TRBD2 (6 bases). CDR3 sequence: CASSYRDFSYNEQFF. DNA of the CDR3: TGTGCCAGCAGCTATCGGGACTTCTCCTACAATGAGCAGTTCTTC.